Below, 14 T cell receptor beta chains from the same sample are listed, as sequenced in a study of shared clonotypes between healthy human individuals. This table comes from immunoSEQ multiplex PCR, and its TCRdb copy is limited to in-frame clones, with some not included. The repertoire holds around 1,100,000 clones, with roughly 80% as singletons. The sequencing input was memory CD4+ T cells from PBMCs. Subset: CD45RA-negative fraction. The source of these receptors is a young man in good health. Some clones in this sample may be carry-over from other donors' samples.

In its sample, this clone was seen a few times. The CDR3 nucleotides read TGTGCCAGCAGTGCGCAGGGGATTAGAAACATTCAGTACTTC. Encoded protein: CASSAQGIRNIQYF. The J gene is TRBJ2-4, the V gene TRBV28, with D perhaps TRBD1 (6 bases). Trimming shortened V by 5 bases and J by 6 bases, and 14 bases separated the two germline ends. The CDR3 runs 14 residues. Germline V CDR1 and CDR2: MDHEN, SYDVKM.

CDR3 region: CASSPRVGLAGGRTDTQYF. In nucleotides, the CDR3 is TGTGCCAGCAGCCCCAGGGTGGGACTAGCGGGAGGCCGCACAGATACGCAGTATTTT. The chain is built from TRBV7-3 and TRBJ2-3; 15 positions agree with TRBD2. Germline-derived CDR1 and CDR2 are SGHTA and FQGTGA. This CDR3 has 19 residues. Trimming took 5 bases from V and 1 from J; bases not matched to a gene: 10.

The chain links TRBV15 to TRBJ2-7; D is possibly TRBD1 (6 bases). Germline V gene data show CDR1 as LNHNV and CDR2 as YYDKDF (reference sequence). V was pared by 3 bases and J by 6 bases, with 9 bases between. This CDR3 is 12 amino acids long. In nucleotides, the CDR3 is TGTGCCACCAGCAGTTACAGGGCCGAGCAGTACTTC. Protein sequence: CATSSYRAEQYF.

This clone has more than one count but fewer than ten. The chain has TRBV7-2 and TRBJ2-3; the D call may be TRBD1 or TRBD2 (5 bases each). The CDR3 length is 15 residues. V lost 6 bases and J 0 bases, leaving 13 bases between the germline ends. The V gene's germline CDR1 is SGHTA and CDR2 FQGNSA. The CDR3 sequence is CASRPGARSTDTQYF. CDR3 bases: TGTGCCAGCAGACCCGGGGCTAGGAGCACAGATACGCAGTATTTT.

The V gene is TRBV5-1, the J gene TRBJ1-3, with a possible D match to TRBD1 (6 bases). Germline CDR1 and CDR2: SGHRS and YFSETQ. The CDR3 totals 16 residues. V gave up 3 bases and J gave up 1 base, with 14 bases separating them. The CDR3, as DNA: TGCGCCAGCAGCTCATTTACGACAGGTTCTGGAAACACCATATATTTT. This encodes CASSSFTTGSGNTIYF.

This chain connects TRBV28 to TRBJ2-1, with D possibly matching TRBD1 (7 bases). This CDR3 is 14 amino acids long. The germline V gene has CDR1 MDHEN and CDR2 SYDVKM. V shed 5 bases and J shed 5 bases, with 13 bases lying between them. CDR3 bases: TGTGCCAGCAGTGGGGGGACAGAACACAATGAGCAGTTCTTC. Protein product: CASSGGTEHNEQFF.

The chain is built from TRBV6-6 and TRBJ2-7; 10 bases are shared with TRBD1. The CDR3 consists of 15 residues. The junction had 3 bases not matched to a gene; V was cut back by 2 bases and J by 2 bases. Looked up from germline, CDR1 is MNHNY and CDR2 is SVGAGI (reference sequence). CDR3 amino acids: CASSYDRGLAYEQYF. Written as DNA, the CDR3 is TGTGCCAGCAGTTACGACAGGGGGCTTGCCTACGAGCAGTACTTC.

This clone was recorded once. The rearrangement joins TRBV30 to TRBJ2-1, with 13 bases aligning to TRBD2. V was clipped by 5 bases and J by 7 bases; unmatched bases: 11. Germline V gives CDR1 GTSNPN, CDR2 SVGIG (reference sequence). CDR3 length: 16 amino acids. CDR3: CAWLSRGLAGYNEQFF. As DNA, the CDR3 is TGTGCCTGGCTCTCAAGGGGACTAGCGGGATATAATGAGCAGTTCTTC.

The chain recombines TRBV25-1 with TRBJ1-5; D possibly corresponds to TRBD1 (5 bases). There are 14 residues in the CDR3. Trimming took 8 bases from V and 3 from J, leaving 14 bases between them. The germline V gene has CDR1 MGHDK and CDR2 SYGVNS. Here the CDR3 reads CASAPGGSNQPQHF. For the CDR3, the DNA is TGTGCCAGCGCCCCCGGGGGATCCAATCAGCCCCAGCATTTT.

The chain uses TRBV5-1 and TRBJ2-7; the D gene is possibly TRBD1 (6 bases). The CDR3 runs to 15 residues. The V end lost 6 bases, the J end lost 0 bases, and 16 bases lay between the germline ends. The germline CDR1 and CDR2 sequences are SGHRS and YFSETQ. CDR3 coding DNA: TGCGCCAGCACTACCGGGACACCAAGCTCCTACGAGCAGTACTTC. Its protein is CASTTGTPSSYEQYF.

The chain uses TRBV9 and TRBJ2-2; TRBD2 matches 12 bases. This CDR3 has 16 amino acids. V trimming: 4 bases; J trimming: 5 bases; junction bases outside the gene matches: 6. Germline V gene lookup returns CDR1 SGDLS and CDR2 YYNGEE. CDR3 sequence (DNA): TGTGCCAGCAGCTCAAGGACTAGCGGGAAGACCGGGGAGCTGTTTTTT. Its translation is CASSSRTSGKTGELFF.

This clone is a singleton in its sample. This CDR3 reads CASSKGEGVDYEQYF. The CDR3 coding sequence is TGCGCCAGCAGCAAGGGGGAGGGGGTGGACTACGAGCAGTACTTC. The rearrangement joins TRBV4-1 to TRBJ2-7; a weak D match, TRBD2 (7 bases). Germline V gene lookup returns CDR1 MGHRA and CDR2 YSYEKL. CDR3 length: 15 amino acids. V dropped 5 bases and J dropped 3 bases, with 17 bases sitting between them.

Comments on this clone: The same CDR3 is also encoded by other DNA sequences in this sample. This chain joins TRBV5-1 and TRBJ2-3; D gene ambiguous. Germline CDR1 and CDR2: SGHRS and YFSETQ. This CDR3 region has 16 residues. V lost 1 base, J lost 0 bases, and 12 bases lay in between. The CDR3 loop reads CASSLMGSGSTDTQYF. In DNA form, the CDR3 reads TGCGCCAGCAGCTTGATGGGTTCTGGTAGCACAGATACGCAGTATTTT.

J is TRBJ1-5 and V is TRBV27; 8 positions match TRBD1. CDR1 and CDR2 (germline): MNHEY, SMNVEV (reference sequence). Unmatched junction bases numbered 5, after V lost 5 bases and J lost 2 bases. This CDR3 region has 15 residues. CDR3 sequence: CASSPDRGGNQPQHF. CDR3 coding DNA: TGTGCCAGCAGTCCCGACAGGGGTGGCAATCAGCCCCAGCATTTT.